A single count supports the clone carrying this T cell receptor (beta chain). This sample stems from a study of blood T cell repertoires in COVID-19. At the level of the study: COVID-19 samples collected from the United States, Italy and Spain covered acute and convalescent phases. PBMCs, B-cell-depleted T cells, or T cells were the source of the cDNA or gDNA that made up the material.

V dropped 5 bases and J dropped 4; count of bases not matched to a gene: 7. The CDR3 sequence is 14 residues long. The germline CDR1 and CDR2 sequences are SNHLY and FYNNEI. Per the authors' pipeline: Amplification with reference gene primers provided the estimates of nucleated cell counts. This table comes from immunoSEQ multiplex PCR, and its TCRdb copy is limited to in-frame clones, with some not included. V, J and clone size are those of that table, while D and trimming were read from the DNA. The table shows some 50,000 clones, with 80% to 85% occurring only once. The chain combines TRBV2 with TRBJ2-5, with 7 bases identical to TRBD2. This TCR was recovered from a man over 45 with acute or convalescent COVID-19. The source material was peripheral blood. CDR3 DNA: TGTGCCAGCAGTTTTGGACTAGAAGGAGAGACCCAGTACTTC. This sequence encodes CASSFGLEGETQYF.